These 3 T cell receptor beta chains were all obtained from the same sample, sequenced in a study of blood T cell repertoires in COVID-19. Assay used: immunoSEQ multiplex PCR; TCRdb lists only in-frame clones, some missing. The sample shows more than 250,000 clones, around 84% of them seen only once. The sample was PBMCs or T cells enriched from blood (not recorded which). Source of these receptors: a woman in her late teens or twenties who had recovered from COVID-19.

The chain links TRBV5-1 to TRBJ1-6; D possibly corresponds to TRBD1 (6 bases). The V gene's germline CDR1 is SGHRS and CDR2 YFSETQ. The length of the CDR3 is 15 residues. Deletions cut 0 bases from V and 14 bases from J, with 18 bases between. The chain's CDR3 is CASSLAGQLTGTLHF. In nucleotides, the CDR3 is TGCGCCAGCAGCTTGGCCGGACAGTTAACGGGGACCCTCCACTTT.

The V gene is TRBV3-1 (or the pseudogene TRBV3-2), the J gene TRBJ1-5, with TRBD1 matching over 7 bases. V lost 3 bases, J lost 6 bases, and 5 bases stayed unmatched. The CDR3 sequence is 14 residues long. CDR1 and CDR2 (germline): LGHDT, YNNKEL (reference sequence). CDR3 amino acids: CASSQETGSQPQHF. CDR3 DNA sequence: TGTGCCAGCAGCCAGGAGACAGGGTCTCAGCCCCAGCATTTT.

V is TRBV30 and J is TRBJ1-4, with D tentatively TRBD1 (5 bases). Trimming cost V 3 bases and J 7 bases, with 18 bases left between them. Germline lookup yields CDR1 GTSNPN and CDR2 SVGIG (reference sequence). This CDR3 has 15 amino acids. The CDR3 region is CAWSPVQGRIEKLFF. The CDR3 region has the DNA TGTGCCTGGAGCCCGGTTCAGGGAAGAATTGAAAAACTGTTTTTT. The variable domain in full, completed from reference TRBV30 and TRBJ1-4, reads SQTIHQWPATLVQPVGSPLSLECTVEGTSNPNLYWYRQAAGRGLQLLFYSVGIGQISSEVPQNLSASRPQDRQFILSSKKLLLSDSGFYLCAWSPVQGRIEKLFFGSGTQLSVL.